Presented here are 27 T cell receptor beta chains from one specimen sequenced in a study of T cells in Graves' hyperthyroidism and ophthalmopathy. Authors of the study amplified TCR beta CDR3 regions from RNA transcripts. RT-PCR in the first round (using the HTBI primer set) targeted the TCR CDR3. MiXCR, run by TCRdb on the multiplex PCR reads, gives a single entry per CDR3 protein. This table holds 550,000 to 600,000 distinct CDR3 sequences, 12% to 15% found once. Material for sequencing was blood. The receptors shown here come from a woman aged 18-29 years with Graves' ophthalmopathy.

J is TRBJ2-7 and V is TRBV30; 9 bases map to TRBD1. Trimming cost V 0 bases and J 3 bases; bases outside gene matches: 9. The CDR3 consists of 16 residues. Germline V lookup: CDR1 GTSNPN, CDR2 SVGIG (reference sequence). The CDR3 nucleotides read TGTGCCTGGAGTGTTCTCCTGGGACAGGGACTCTACGAGCAGTACTTC. Translated, it gives CAWSVLLGQGLYEQYF.

This clonotype was recorded at least ten times. The rearrangement links TRBV2 to TRBJ2-3; 11 bases agree with TRBD2. Germline values: CDR1 SNHLY, CDR2 FYNNEI. This CDR3 contains 15 residues. V lost 7 bases, J lost 3 bases, and 6 bases stayed unmatched. CDR3 in amino acids: CASNPSGRSTDTQYF. The CDR3 DNA is TGTGCCAGCAACCCTAGCGGGAGGAGTACAGATACGCAGTATTTT.

This clonotype was found many times. The chain uses TRBV10-3 and TRBJ2-7; the D is unclear. V lost 0 bases, J lost 4 bases, and 4 bases lay in between. The CDR3 sequence is 12 residues long. CDR1 ENHRY and CDR2 SYGVKD come from the germline V gene. The CDR3 DNA reads TGTGCCATCAGTGAGTCGGCGTACGAGCAGTACTTC. Translating it yields CAISESAYEQYF.

This clonotype occurred once. The chain carries TRBV3-1 and TRBJ2-7, with 9 nucleotides matching TRBD2. The germline V gene encodes CDR1 LGHDT and CDR2 YNNKEL (reference sequence). The CDR3 covers 14 residues. After removal of 9 bases from V and 7 bases from J, the junction contained 13 bases not matched to a gene. In DNA form, the CDR3 reads TGTGCCAGTGGCCAAGAGTTCCTAGCGGGAGAGCAGTACTTC. Protein sequence: CASGQEFLAGEQYF.

In this sample, this clonotype turned up many times. The chain links TRBV5-6 to TRBJ1-1; no firm D call. Germline V gene sequence: CDR1 SGHDT, CDR2 YYEEEE. The V gene lost 2 bases and the J gene lost 6 bases, with 14 bases spanning the gap. The CDR3 spans 14 residues. The CDR3 sequence is CASSFQGVDSEAFF. In DNA form, the CDR3 reads TGTGCCAGCAGCTTCCAAGGTGTGGACTCTGAAGCTTTCTTT. Using reference TRBV5-6 and TRBJ1-1 for the parts outside the CDR3, the full variable domain is DAGVTQSPTHLIKTRGQQVTLRCSPKSGHDTVSWYQQALGQGPQFIFQYYEEEERQRGNFPDRFSGHQFPNYSSELNVNALLLGDSALYLCASSFQGVDSEAFFGQGTRLTVV.

V gene TRBV10-3 combines with J gene TRBJ2-3, with a weak D call TRBD1 (5 bases). With the DNA end fitting TRBJ1-5 better, the J assignment may be wrong. There are 16 residues in the CDR3. Per germline, CDR1 ENHRY and CDR2 SYGVKD. The CDR3 DNA follows: TGTGCCATCAGTGAGCCGGTGTCCCAGGGCACAGATACGCAGCATTTT. It is translated as CAISEPVSQGTDTQHF.

The chain has TRBV4-1 and TRBJ1-2; no clear D. The CDR3 loop spans 14 amino acids. The germline V gene has CDR1 MGHRA and CDR2 YSYEKL. The V gene lost 5 bases and the J gene lost 5 bases, with 15 bases spanning the gap. The CDR3 DNA sequence: TGCGCCAGCAGCTTCCGTCAGGTGGTTTATGGCTACACCTTC. It yields the protein CASSFRQVVYGYTF.

This clonotype was counted ten times or more. The rearrangement uses TRBV7-6 and TRBJ2-2; TRBD2 is a possible D gene (6 bases). Trimming took 3 bases from V and 0 from J, leaving 8 bases between them. Germline V gives CDR1 SGHVS, CDR2 FNYEAQ. The CDR3 covers 15 residues. CDR3 protein: CASSFSSANTGELFF. CDR3 nucleotide sequence: TGTGCCAGCAGCTTCTCTAGCGCGAACACCGGGGAGCTGTTTTTT.

The chain recombines TRBV7-9 with TRBJ2-6; possibly TRBD1 for D (5 bases). Germline CDR1 and CDR2: SEHNR and FQNEAQ (reference sequence). V lost 6 bases to trimming and J lost 0 bases, with 12 bases between them. The CDR3 is made up of 16 amino acids. The CDR3 DNA reads as TGTGCCAGCAGTCCTCCAGGGAACTCTGGGGCCAACGTCCTGACTTTC. The encoded protein is CASSPPGNSGANVLTF.

This clonotype was seen at least ten times. V is TRBV6-1 and J is TRBJ1-5, with 7 bases identical to TRBD1. The length of the CDR3 is 16 residues. The germline V gene encodes CDR1 MNHNS and CDR2 SASEGT. J gave up 3 bases and V 5 bases, and 10 bases lay outside the gene matches. CDR3 region: CASSSTGTFDNQPQHF. The CDR3 DNA is TGTGCCAGCAGTTCGACAGGGACATTTGACAATCAGCCCCAGCATTTT.

This clonotype was counted only a few times. The chain's CDR3 is CASSPLLSSYEQYF. CDR3 nucleotides: TGTGCCAGCAGCCCTCTTCTGAGCTCCTACGAGCAGTACTTC. V gene TRBV9 combines with J gene TRBJ2-7; D gene unclear. Trimming took 4 bases from V and 0 from J, leaving 11 bases between them. The CDR3 is 14 residues long. Germline V gene sequence: CDR1 SGDLS, CDR2 YYNGEE.

Worth noting for this clonotype: A much larger clone lies a single base off, so this may be a read error. The V and J genes are TRBV5-1 and TRBJ2-5; D is ambiguous. CDR3 length: 11 amino acids. Germline CDR1 SGHRS, CDR2 YFSETQ. DNA for the CDR3: TGCGCCAGCGGCTTGGACCAGACCCAGTACTTC. This encodes CASGLDQTQYF.

This clonotype has ten or more counts. The rearrangement uses TRBV30 and TRBJ2-4; 8 bases align to TRBD2. CDR3 length equals 17 residues. With 3 bases clipped from V and 4 bases from J, the junction kept 14 bases outside the gene matches. Germline V gene sequence: CDR1 GTSNPN, CDR2 SVGIG (reference sequence). CDR3 DNA sequence: TGTGCCTGGAGGCACCTCAACCCGGCTAGCGGGAAAAACATTCAGTACTTC. Encoded protein: CAWRHLNPASGKNIQYF.

This clonotype was seen at least ten times. The V and J genes are TRBV13 and TRBJ2-7, with 9 nucleotides matching TRBD2. Germline V CDR1 and CDR2: PRHDT, FYEKMQ (reference sequence). The CDR3 has 17 amino acids. V was pared by 3 bases and J by 2 bases, with 11 bases of the junction left unmatched. The CDR3 sequence is CASSFSDLAGRPYEQYF. The CDR3 region has the DNA TGTGCCAGCAGCTTCTCCGACCTAGCGGGAAGGCCCTACGAGCAGTACTTC.

This clonotype was seen ten or more times. The chain employs TRBV18 and TRBJ2-1, with D tentatively TRBD1 (5 bases). The CDR3 loop spans 11 amino acids. Trimming left V 3 bases short and J 8 bases short, with 5 bases between. Germline V gene sequence: CDR1 KGHSH, CDR2 LQKENI. In DNA form, the CDR3 reads TGTGCCAGCTCACCGACAGATGAGCAGTTCTTC. It is translated as CASSPTDEQFF.

This clonotype came up many times. The chain links TRBV18 to TRBJ2-1, with D possibly TRBD2 on 6 matching bases. With 3 bases removed from V and 7 bases from J, the gap between germline ends came to 13 bases. The CDR3 runs to 14 residues. Germline V gives CDR1 KGHSH, CDR2 LQKENI. Here the CDR3 reads CASSPQGGMNEQFF. CDR3 DNA sequence: TGTGCCAGCTCACCGCAGGGCGGGATGAATGAGCAGTTCTTC.

This clonotype was recorded many times. The rearrangement joins TRBV11-2 to TRBJ1-1; 7 positions agree with TRBD1. With 1 base clipped from V and 1 base from J, the junction kept 3 bases outside the gene matches. CDR3 size: 15 residues. Germline V lookup: CDR1 SGHAT, CDR2 FQNNGV. CDR3 in DNA: TGTGCCAGCAGCTTAGCCCGACAGGGGAACACTGAAGCTTTCTTT. Encoded protein: CASSLARQGNTEAFF.

This clonotype was counted at least ten times. This chain uses TRBV7-9 with TRBJ2-5, with a tentative D call TRBD2 (5 bases). The length of the CDR3 is 16 residues. Trimming took 2 bases from V and 2 from J, leaving 15 bases between them. Germline assignment: CDR1 SEHNR and CDR2 FQNEAQ (reference sequence). The CDR3 DNA sequence: TGTGCCAGCAGCTTAAGCTTAGCGCCTGTTCAAGAGACCCAGTACTTC. It yields the protein CASSLSLAPVQETQYF.

The chain links TRBV29-1 to TRBJ2-7, with 9 bases fitting TRBD2. CDR3 length: 13 residues. The J segment lost 3 bases and the V segment lost 3 bases, leaving 3 bases of the junction unmatched. Germline CDR1 SQVTM, CDR2 ANQGSEA. CDR3 bases: TGCAGCGTTGACGTTAGCGGGAGCTACGAGCAGTACTTC. The encoded protein is CSVDVSGSYEQYF.

There are many counts of this clonotype. The chain links TRBV12-3 or TRBV12-4 to TRBJ2-1; TRBD2 matches at 16 bases. Trimming removed 6 bases from V and 7 bases from J; junction bases left unmatched: 9. CDR3 length: 17 residues. The CDR3 DNA is TGTGCCAGCAGGGGGACTAGCGGGGGGGGACACTTAAATGAGCAGTTCTTC. Its translation is CASRGTSGGGHLNEQFF.

This clonotype occurred a few times. V usage is TRBV4-1 and J usage is TRBJ1-5; TRBD1 aligns across 7 bases. Trimming took 0 bases from V and 0 from J; bases not matched to a gene: 8. In germline, CDR1 is MGHRA, CDR2 YSYEKL. CDR3 size: 18 residues. CDR3 sequence reads: CASSQEPPTGYSNQPQHF. CDR3 nucleotide sequence: TGCGCCAGCAGCCAAGAGCCCCCGACAGGGTATAGCAATCAGCCCCAGCATTTT.

The chain has TRBV19 and TRBJ1-2; maybe TRBD1 (6 bases). Trimming took off 3 bases at V and 4 bases at J, with 9 bases between the two ends. The V gene's germline CDR1 is LNHDA and CDR2 SQIVND (reference sequence). CDR3 size: 13 residues. The CDR3 DNA reads as TGTGCCAGTAGTATTGGCAGGGGCTATGGCTACACCTTC. Translating gives CASSIGRGYGYTF.

At least ten counts were recorded for this clonotype. V gene TRBV12-5 combines with J gene TRBJ2-1; D might be TRBD2 (6 bases). The V gene lost 2 bases and the J gene lost 0 bases, with 20 bases spanning the gap. The CDR3 is made up of 19 amino acids. Germline CDR1 is LGHNT and CDR2 is FRNRAP. The DNA for the CDR3 is TGTGCTAGTGGTTTGACCCCCCCGTACGGAGGGAGCTCCTACAATGAGCAGTTCTTC. Its protein is CASGLTPPYGGSSYNEQFF.

In its sample, this clonotype was seen a few times. The chain carries TRBV19 and TRBJ2-5; a possible D gene is TRBD2 (6 bases). Trimming took off 5 bases at V and 7 bases at J, with 26 bases between the two ends. The CDR3 length is 17 residues. Germline-derived CDR1 and CDR2 are LNHDA and SQIVND (reference sequence). The DNA of the CDR3 is TGTGCCAGTAGTGGGGGGTTGGGCTCGACCCCAGGAGGGACCCAGTACTTC. Translation: CASSGGLGSTPGGTQYF. Looking up the rest from reference TRBV19 and TRBJ2-5 gives the full variable domain: DGGITQSPKYLFRKEGQNVTLSCEQNLNHDAMYWYRQDPGQGLRLIYYSQIVNDFQKGDIAEGYSVSREKKESFPLTVTSAQKNPTAFYLCASSGGLGSTPGGTQYFGPGTRLLVL.

This clonotype was seen many times. The rearrangement joins TRBV12-3 or TRBV12-4 to TRBJ2-7, with 14 bases identical to TRBD2. V lost 0 bases, J lost 4 bases, and 2 bases stayed unmatched. The CDR3 contains 16 residues. Here the CDR3 reads CASSLATSGREYEQYF. The DNA of the CDR3 is TGTGCCAGCAGTTTAGCGACTAGCGGGAGGGAATACGAGCAGTACTTC.

This clonotype was detected ten times or more. The chain recombines TRBV2 with TRBJ2-6; D is perhaps TRBD1 (6 bases). V was cut by 3 bases and J by 7 bases, with 13 bases left in between. The germline gives CDR1 SNHLY, CDR2 FYNNEI. The CDR3 runs 15 residues. The CDR3 is CASSDIRGLANVLTF. CDR3 sequence (DNA): TGTGCCAGCAGTGATATCAGGGGATTAGCCAACGTCCTGACTTTC.

There are many counts of this clonotype. The CDR3 protein is CASLKRASYEQYF. The CDR3 DNA is TGTGCCAGCCTAAAACGGGCCTCCTACGAGCAGTACTTC. V is TRBV2 and J is TRBJ2-7, with D unresolved. There are 13 residues in the CDR3. Germline V gene lookup returns CDR1 SNHLY and CDR2 FYNNEI. Between the trimmed V and J ends, which lost 8 bases and 0 bases, there was a span of 11 bases.